The 8 T cell receptor beta chains reported below all come from one sample, sequenced in a study of shared clonotypes between healthy human individuals. Some clones are missing from TCRdb's copy, which holds only in-frame ones; the method was immunoSEQ multiplex PCR. The sample includes roughly 2.2 million clones, approximately 95% of them seen just once. Sequencing used naive CD4+ T cells from PBMCs. Subset of the sample: CD45RA+ positively selected. These receptor sequences come from a man in his late teens or twenties in good health. Some clones in this sample may be carry-over from other donors' samples.

This sequence joins TRBV19 and TRBJ2-7; 13 bases line up with TRBD2. With V trimmed by 0 bases and J by 1 base, 3 bases remained unmatched. Germline V gene data show CDR1 as LNHDA and CDR2 as SQIVND (reference sequence). This CDR3 is built from 17 residues. For the CDR3, the DNA is TGTGCCAGTAGTATAGATACGACTAGCGGGAGGTCCTACGAGCAGTACTTC. Protein: CASSIDTTSGRSYEQYF.

CDR3 residues: CAAPPNSSRSYEQYF. CDR3 sequence (DNA): TGTGCCGCCCCCCCAAATTCGTCAAGATCCTACGAGCAGTACTTC. The gene calls are TRBV28 and TRBJ2-7; D unresolved. Germline lookup yields CDR1 MDHEN and CDR2 SYDVKM. The CDR3 has 15 residues. V was shortened by 11 bases and J by 1 base, with 21 bases between the two germline ends.

The rearrangement links TRBV5-4 to TRBJ2-5; D is possibly TRBD2 (6 bases). This CDR3 is built from 15 residues. Germline CDR1 reads SGHNT; CDR2 reads YYREEE (reference sequence). Trimming left V 1 base short and J 5 bases short, with 15 bases between. CDR3 DNA sequence: TGTGCCAGCAGCTTGCTTCTTGGCAGCGGGGAGACCCAGTACTTC. Amino acid sequence: CASSLLLGSGETQYF.

The sample holds one count of this clone. J is TRBJ2-1 and V is TRBV27; the match to TRBD1 covers 7 bases. Per the germline V gene, CDR1 is MNHEY and CDR2 is SMNVEV (reference sequence). The CDR3 runs to 15 residues. The junction had 16 bases not matched to a gene; V was cut back by 9 bases and J by 8 bases. The CDR3 DNA sequence: TGTGCCAGAGGTACAGGGGTTCAGAGGTTCGATGAGCAGTTCTTC. Translated, it gives CARGTGVQRFDEQFF.

The chain employs TRBV27 and TRBJ2-6; tentative D call: TRBD1 (5 bases). The CDR3 consists of 15 residues. Germline lookup yields CDR1 MNHEY and CDR2 SMNVEV (reference sequence). The V end lost 6 bases, the J end lost 4 bases, and 13 bases lay between the germline ends. CDR3: CASRTAALGANVLTF. In nucleotides, the CDR3 is TGTGCCAGCAGGACAGCCGCTCTGGGGGCCAACGTCCTGACTTTC.

V usage is TRBV28 and J usage is TRBJ2-3, with D hard to call. Trimming removed 6 bases from V and 0 bases from J, with 10 bases in between. The CDR3 runs 14 residues. Germline V gene data show CDR1 as MDHEN and CDR2 as SYDVKM. In DNA form, the CDR3 reads TGTGCCAGCAGCCCGGACCAGAGCACAGATACGCAGTATTTT. Its protein is CASSPDQSTDTQYF.

The sample holds a few counts of this clone. The gene calls are TRBV9 and TRBJ1-5; 8 bases agree with TRBD1. This CDR3 contains 14 residues. Trimming at V came to 3 bases and at J to 11 bases, leaving 10 bases not matched to a gene. Germline V gene sequence: CDR1 SGDLS, CDR2 YYNGEE. DNA for the CDR3: TGTGCCAGCAGCGGAGGGACAGGCGAGGGGGCCCAGCATTTT. Encoded protein: CASSGGTGEGAQHF. The complete variable domain, with remaining parts taken from reference TRBV9 and TRBJ1-5, reads DSGVTQTPKHLITATGQRVTLRCSPRSGDLSVYWYQQSLDQGLQFLIQYYNGEERAKGNILERFSAQQFPDLHSELNLSSLELGDSALYFCASSGGTGEGAQHFGDGTRLSIL.

The chain recombines TRBV10-3 with TRBJ2-1; D gene ambiguous. CDR1 is ENHRY, CDR2 SYGVKD, per germline. There are 12 residues in the CDR3. Trimming took 2 bases from V and 5 from J, leaving 4 bases between them. The DNA for the CDR3 is TGTGCCATCAGTGAGCTTAACAATGAGCAGTTCTTC. It encodes CAISELNNEQFF.